This TCR beta chain was recovered during a study of blood T cell repertoires in COVID-19. Study background: Spain, Italy and the United States supplied samples that represented acute and convalescent COVID-19.

Original data processing: Amplification of reference gene primers was used by the study to estimate nucleated cell counts. Only in-frame clones appear in the TCRdb table, and some are missing; sequencing was by immunoSEQ multiplex PCR. Clone size and the V and J calls come from that table; the DNA yielded D and trimming. The sample lists tens of thousands of clones, more than 70% occurring once. Between the trimmed V and J ends, which lost 7 bases and 9 bases, there was a span of 15 bases. This CDR3 region has 13 residues. Germline loops: CDR1 KGHDR, CDR2 SFDVKD. The genes are TRBV24-1 and TRBJ2-1, with D possibly matching TRBD2 (6 bases). This clonotype was obtained from a woman aged 80 or over in a cohort sampled during active or convalescent COVID-19. Sequenced: peripheral blood. CDR3: CATRDPTRFEQFF. CDR3 coding DNA: TGTGCCACCAGGGACCCGACTAGATTTGAGCAGTTCTTC.